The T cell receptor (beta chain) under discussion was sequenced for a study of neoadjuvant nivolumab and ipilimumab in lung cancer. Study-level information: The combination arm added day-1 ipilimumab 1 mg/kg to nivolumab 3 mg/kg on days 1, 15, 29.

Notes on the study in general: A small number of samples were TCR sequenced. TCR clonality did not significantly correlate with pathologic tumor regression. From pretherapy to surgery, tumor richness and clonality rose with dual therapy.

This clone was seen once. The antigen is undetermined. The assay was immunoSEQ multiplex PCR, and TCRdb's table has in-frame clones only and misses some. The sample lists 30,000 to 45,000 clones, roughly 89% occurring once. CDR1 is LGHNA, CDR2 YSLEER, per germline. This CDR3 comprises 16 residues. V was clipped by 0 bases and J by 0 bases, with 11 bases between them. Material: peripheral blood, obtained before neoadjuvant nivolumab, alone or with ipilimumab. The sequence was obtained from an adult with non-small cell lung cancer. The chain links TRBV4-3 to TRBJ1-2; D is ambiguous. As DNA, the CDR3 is TGCGCCAGCAGCCAAGAGTACAGCAACCCTAACTATGGCTACACCTTC. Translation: CASSQEYSNPNYGYTF.